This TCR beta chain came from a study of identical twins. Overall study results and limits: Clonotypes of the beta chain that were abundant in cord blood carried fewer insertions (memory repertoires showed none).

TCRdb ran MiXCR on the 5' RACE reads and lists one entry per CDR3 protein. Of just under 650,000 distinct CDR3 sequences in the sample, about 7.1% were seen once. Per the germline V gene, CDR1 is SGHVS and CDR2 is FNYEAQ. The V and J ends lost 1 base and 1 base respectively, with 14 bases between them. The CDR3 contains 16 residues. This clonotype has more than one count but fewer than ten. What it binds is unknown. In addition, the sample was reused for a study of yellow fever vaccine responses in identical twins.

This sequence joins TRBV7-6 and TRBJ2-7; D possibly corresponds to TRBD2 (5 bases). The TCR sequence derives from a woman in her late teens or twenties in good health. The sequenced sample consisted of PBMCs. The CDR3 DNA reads TGTGCCAGCAGCTTAGGTTCACTAGAGAGGTCCTACGAGCAGTACTTC. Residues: CASSLGSLERSYEQYF.